This TCR beta chain emerged from a study of T cell responses to AZD1222 COVID-19 vaccine. This clone was counted a few times. The antigen remains undetermined. The study, taken as a whole, reports: At baseline, just 6 or 7 AZD1222 recipients tested seropositive. Increased Spike-specific TCR breadth and depth were observed after two AZD1222 doses. Nearly half of spike-specific TCRs reportedly target variant regions that are unmutated in the B.1.351 and B.1.1.7 variants. The donor group comprised mostly white British people and more females; the analysis possibly underestimated clonal diversity.

Libraries were prepared by immunoSEQ multiplex PCR; TCRdb keeps only in-frame clonotypes and omits some of them. The table records 100,000 or so clones, about 88% of them present only once. The CDR3 totals 16 residues. In germline, CDR1 is SGDLS, CDR2 YYNGEE. Trimming removed 5 bases from V and 5 bases from J; junction bases left unmatched: 12. The material was peripheral blood, obtained 28 days after the second AZD1222 dose. This receptor was taken from an adult who received the AZD1222 COVID-19 vaccine. This chain joins TRBV9 and TRBJ2-7; 11 positions match TRBD2. CDR3 DNA sequence: TGTGCCAGCAGTTCCACCCCGACTAGCGGGATCCACGAGCAGTACTTC. Protein sequence: CASSSTPTSGIHEQYF.